The rows below give T cell receptor beta chains drawn from one sample of a study of OX40 agonist ivuxolimab in advanced cancers. The assay was immunoSEQ multiplex PCR, and TCRdb's table has in-frame clones only and misses some. Among tens of thousands of clones listed, 85% to 95% were seen once. This specimen was CD4+ or CD8+ T cells sorted from blood, taken in a trial of the OX40 agonist ivuxolimab. All receptors come from an adult with an advanced solid tumor such as melanoma, head and neck, liver or kidney cancer. The CDR3 runs from the conserved cysteine through the conserved F or W. A D gene is named only where the DNA matches it firmly.

TRBJ1-2	TRBD1	TRBV9	CASSQGQGPLSYGYTF	TGTGCCAGCAGCCAGGGACAGGGCCCGCTTTCATATGGCTACACCTTC
TRBJ2-7	TRBD1	TRBV5-6	CASSLGGTVAYEQYF	TGTGCCAGCAGCTTGGGTGGGACAGTCGCCTACGAGCAGTACTTC
TRBJ2-1	NA	TRBV7-3	CASSLQGGGHNEQFF	TGTGCCAGCAGCTTACAGGGGGGCGGCCACAATGAGCAGTTCTTC
TRBJ2-3	NA	TRBV6-1	CASRALVRLDTQYF	TGTGCCAGCAGGGCACTAGTGAGGTTGGATACGCAGTATTTT
TRBJ1-4	NA	TRBV29-1	CSVVQDPNEKLFF	TGCAGCGTTGTACAGGATCCTAATGAAAAACTGTTTTTT
TRBJ1-2	TRBD1	TRBV10-2	CASSAGQFYTF	TGCGCCAGCAGTGCGGGACAGTTCTACACCTTC
TRBJ2-7	NA	TRBV4-3	CASSQDNKQDPYEQYF	TGCGCCAGCAGCCAAGATAATAAACAGGATCCTTACGAGCAGTACTTC
TRBJ2-7	NA	TRBV28	CASSLEGTAYEQYF	TGTGCCAGCAGTTTAGAGGGTACGGCGTACGAGCAGTACTTC
TRBJ2-3	NA	TRBV5-1	CASSQASTDTQYF	TGCGCCAGCAGCCAGGCTAGCACAGATACGCAGTATTTT
TRBJ1-1	TRBD1	TRBV6-1	CASSEVKDRVDTEAFF	TGTGCCAGCAGTGAAGTCAAGGACAGGGTAGACACTGAAGCTTTCTTT
TRBJ1-1	NA	TRBV11-3	CASSLWGGDTEAFF	TGTGCCAGCAGCTTATGGGGCGGGGACACTGAAGCTTTCTTT
TRBJ2-7	TRBD2	TRBV9	CASSATSASYEQYF	TGTGCCAGCAGCGCTACTAGCGCGTCCTACGAGCAGTACTTC